This T cell receptor beta chain is drawn from a study of CD8+CD57+ T cells in acquired aplastic anemia. Whole-study context: Quantities of DNA derived from sorted CD4+ and CD8+ cells averaged approximately 3.5 ug. Study-wide points: The same twenty-nine CD8+ CDR3 sequences occurred in patients and in controls.

As regards this clonotype: Its cognate antigen is unknown.

The template used for profiling TCR beta VDJ and CDR3 was genomic DNA. TCRdb analysed the reads with MiXCR anew, one entry per CDR3 protein. In the table there are around 80,000 distinct CDR3 sequences, less than 85% of which are singletons. It was patients with CD8+CD57+ cell expansion by flow cytometry who were chosen for sequencing. Trimming removed 0 bases at V and 4 bases at J, with 7 bases between. CDR3 length equals 14 residues. Germline CDR1 SNHLY, CDR2 FYNNEI. Sequencing used sorted CD4+, CD8+, or CD8+CD57+ T cells (not recorded which) from PBMCs. This receptor was taken from a human donor with aplastic anemia. This sequence joins TRBV2 and TRBJ2-1; D ambiguous. CDR3 region: CASSEASPYNEQFF. In DNA form, the CDR3 reads TGTGCCAGCAGTGAAGCGAGTCCGTACAATGAGCAGTTCTTC.